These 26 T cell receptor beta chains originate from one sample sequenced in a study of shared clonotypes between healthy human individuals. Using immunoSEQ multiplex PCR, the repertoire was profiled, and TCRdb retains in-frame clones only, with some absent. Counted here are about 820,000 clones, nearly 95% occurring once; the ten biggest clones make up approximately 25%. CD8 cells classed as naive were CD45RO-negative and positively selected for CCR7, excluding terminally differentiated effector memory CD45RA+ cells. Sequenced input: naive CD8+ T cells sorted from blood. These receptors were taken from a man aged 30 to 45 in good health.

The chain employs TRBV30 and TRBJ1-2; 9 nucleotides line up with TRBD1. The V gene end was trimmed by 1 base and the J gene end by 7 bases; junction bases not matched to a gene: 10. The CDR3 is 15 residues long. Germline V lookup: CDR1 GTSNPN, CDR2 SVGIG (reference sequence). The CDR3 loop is CAWSAPGTGKVGYTF. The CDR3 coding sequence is TGTGCCTGGAGTGCCCCCGGGACAGGGAAGGTTGGCTACACCTTC. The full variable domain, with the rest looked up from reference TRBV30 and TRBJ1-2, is SQTIHQWPATLVQPVGSPLSLECTVEGTSNPNLYWYRQAAGRGLQLLFYSVGIGQISSEVPQNLSASRPQDRQFILSSKKLLLSDSGFYLCAWSAPGTGKVGYTFGSGTRLTVV.

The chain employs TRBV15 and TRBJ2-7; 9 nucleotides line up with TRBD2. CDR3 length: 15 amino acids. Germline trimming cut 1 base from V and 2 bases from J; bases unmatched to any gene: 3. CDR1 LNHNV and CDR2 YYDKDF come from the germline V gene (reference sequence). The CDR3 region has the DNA TGTGCCACCAGCAGAGCTAGCGGGGTGACCTACGAGCAGTACTTC. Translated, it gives CATSRASGVTYEQYF. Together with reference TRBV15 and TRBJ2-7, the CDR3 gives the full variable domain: DAMVIQNPRYQVTQFGKPVTLSCSQTLNHNVMYWYQQKSSQAPKLLFHYYDKDFNNEADTPDNFQSRRPNTSFCFLDIRSPGLGDTAMYLCATSRASGVTYEQYFGPGTRLTVT.

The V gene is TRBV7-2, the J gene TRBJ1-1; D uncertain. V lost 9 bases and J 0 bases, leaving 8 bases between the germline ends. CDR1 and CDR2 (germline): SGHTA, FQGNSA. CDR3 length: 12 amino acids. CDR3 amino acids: CARAKMNTEAFF. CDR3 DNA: TGTGCCAGGGCAAAGATGAACACTGAAGCTTTCTTT.

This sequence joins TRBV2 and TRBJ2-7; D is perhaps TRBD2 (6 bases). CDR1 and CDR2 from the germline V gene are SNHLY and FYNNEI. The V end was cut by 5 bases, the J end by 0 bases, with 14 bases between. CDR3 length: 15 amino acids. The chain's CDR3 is CASSTDGGSSYEQYF. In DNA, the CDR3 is TGTGCCAGCAGTACAGATGGGGGGAGCTCCTACGAGCAGTACTTC. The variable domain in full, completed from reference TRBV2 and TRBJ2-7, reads EPEVTQTPSHQVTQMGQEVILRCVPISNHLYFYWYRQILGQKVEFLVSFYNNEISEKSEIFDDQFSVERPDGSNFTLKIRSTKLEDSAMYFCASSTDGGSSYEQYFGPGTRLTVT.

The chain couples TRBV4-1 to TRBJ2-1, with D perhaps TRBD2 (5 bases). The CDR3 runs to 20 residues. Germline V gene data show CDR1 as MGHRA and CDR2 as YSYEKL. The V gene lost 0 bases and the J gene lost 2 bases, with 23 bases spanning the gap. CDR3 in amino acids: CASSQDLGTWEPSTYNEQFF. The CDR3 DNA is TGCGCCAGCAGCCAAGATCTGGGTACGTGGGAGCCCTCCACCTACAATGAGCAGTTCTTC.

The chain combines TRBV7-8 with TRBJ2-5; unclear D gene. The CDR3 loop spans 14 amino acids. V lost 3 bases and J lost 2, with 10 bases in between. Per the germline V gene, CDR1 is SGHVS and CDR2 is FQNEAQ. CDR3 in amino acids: CASSLFGQQETQYF. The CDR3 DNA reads TGTGCCAGCAGCTTGTTCGGCCAGCAAGAGACCCAGTACTTC.

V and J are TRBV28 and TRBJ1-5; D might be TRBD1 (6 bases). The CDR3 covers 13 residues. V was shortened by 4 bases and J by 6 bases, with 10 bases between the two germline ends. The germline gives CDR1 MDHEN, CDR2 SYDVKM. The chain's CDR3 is CASSSRGTQPQHF. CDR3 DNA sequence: TGTGCCAGCAGTTCCAGGGGTACTCAGCCCCAGCATTTT.

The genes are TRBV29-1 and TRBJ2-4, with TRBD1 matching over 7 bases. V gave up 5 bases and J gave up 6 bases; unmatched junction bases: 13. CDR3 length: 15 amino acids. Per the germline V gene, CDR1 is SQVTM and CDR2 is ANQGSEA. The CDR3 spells CSVTDRQQGINIQYF. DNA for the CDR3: TGCAGCGTTACAGACAGGCAACAGGGGATAAACATTCAGTACTTC.

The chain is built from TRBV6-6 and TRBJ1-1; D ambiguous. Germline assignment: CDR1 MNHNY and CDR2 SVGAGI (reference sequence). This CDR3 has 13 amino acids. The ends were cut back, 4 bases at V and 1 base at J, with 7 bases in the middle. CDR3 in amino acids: CASSSPTNTEAFF. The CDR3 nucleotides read TGTGCCAGCAGTTCCCCCACGAACACTGAAGCTTTCTTT.

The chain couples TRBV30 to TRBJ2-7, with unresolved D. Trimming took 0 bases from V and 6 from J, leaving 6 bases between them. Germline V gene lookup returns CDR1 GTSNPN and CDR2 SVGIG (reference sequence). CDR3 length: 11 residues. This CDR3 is CAWSVLGEQYF. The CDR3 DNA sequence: TGTGCCTGGAGTGTACTCGGCGAGCAGTACTTC.

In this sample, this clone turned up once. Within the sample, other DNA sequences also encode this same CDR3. Here the CDR3 reads CASSLGTGGFYEQYF. DNA for the CDR3: TGCGCCAGCAGCTTGGGGACAGGGGGTTTCTACGAGCAGTACTTC. V and J are TRBV5-1 and TRBJ2-7, with 10 positions matching TRBD1. The CDR3 runs 15 residues. Germline CDR1 is SGHRS and CDR2 is YFSETQ. Unmatched junction bases numbered 3, after V lost 0 bases and J lost 3 bases. Complete variable domain (other parts from reference TRBV5-1 and TRBJ2-7): KAGVTQTPRYLIKTRGQQVTLSCSPISGHRSVSWYQQTPGQGLQFLFEYFSETQRNKGNFPGRFSGRQFSNSRSEMNVSTLELGDSALYLCASSLGTGGFYEQYFGPGTRLTVT.

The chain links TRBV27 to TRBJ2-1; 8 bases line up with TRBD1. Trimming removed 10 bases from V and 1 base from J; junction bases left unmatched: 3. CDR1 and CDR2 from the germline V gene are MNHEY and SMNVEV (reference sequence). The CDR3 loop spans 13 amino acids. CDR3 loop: CATTGGSYNEQFF. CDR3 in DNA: TGTGCCACCACAGGGGGATCCTACAATGAGCAGTTCTTC.

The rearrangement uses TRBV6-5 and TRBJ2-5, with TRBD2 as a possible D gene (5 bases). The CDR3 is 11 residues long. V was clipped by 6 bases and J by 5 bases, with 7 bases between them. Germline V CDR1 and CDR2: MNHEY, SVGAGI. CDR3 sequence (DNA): TGTGCCAGCAGATGGGAGGAGACCCAGTACTTC. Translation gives CASRWEETQYF.

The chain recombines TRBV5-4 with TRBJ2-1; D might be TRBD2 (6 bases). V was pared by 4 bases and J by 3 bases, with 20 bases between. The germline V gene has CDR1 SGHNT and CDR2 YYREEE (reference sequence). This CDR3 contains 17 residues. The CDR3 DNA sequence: TGTGCCAGCAGCCGAGATTATCGGGGGTGGGGCTACAATGAGCAGTTCTTC. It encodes CASSRDYRGWGYNEQFF.

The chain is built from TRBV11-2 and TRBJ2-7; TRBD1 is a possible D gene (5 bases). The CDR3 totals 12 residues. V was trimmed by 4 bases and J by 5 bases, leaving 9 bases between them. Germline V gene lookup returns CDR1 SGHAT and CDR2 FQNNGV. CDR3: CASSSDSNEQYF. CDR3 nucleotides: TGTGCCAGCAGCTCAGACAGTAACGAGCAGTACTTC. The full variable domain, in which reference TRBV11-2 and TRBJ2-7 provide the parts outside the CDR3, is EAGVAQSPRYKIIEKRQSVAFWCNPISGHATLYWYQQILGQGPKLLIQFQNNGVVDDSQLPKDRFSAERLKGVDSTLKIQPAKLEDSAVYLCASSSDSNEQYFGPGTRLTVT.

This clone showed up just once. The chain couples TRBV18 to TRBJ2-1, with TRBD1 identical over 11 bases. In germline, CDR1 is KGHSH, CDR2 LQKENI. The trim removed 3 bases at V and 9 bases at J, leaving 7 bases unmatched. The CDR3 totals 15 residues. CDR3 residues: CASSPQDRGRIEQFF. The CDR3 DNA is TGTGCCAGCTCACCCCAGGACAGGGGGCGAATTGAGCAGTTCTTC. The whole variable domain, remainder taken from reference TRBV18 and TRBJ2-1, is NAGVMQNPRHLVRRRGQEARLRCSPMKGHSHVYWYRQLPEEGLKFMVYLQKENIIDESGMPKERFSAEFPKEGPSILRIQQVVRGDSAAYFCASSPQDRGRIEQFFGPGTRLTVL.

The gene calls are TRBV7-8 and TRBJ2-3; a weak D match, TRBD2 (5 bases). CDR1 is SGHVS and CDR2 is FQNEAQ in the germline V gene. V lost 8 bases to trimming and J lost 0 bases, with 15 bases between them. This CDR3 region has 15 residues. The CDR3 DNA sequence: TGTGCCAGCTACGCCGGAACTAGTAGCACAGATACGCAGTATTTT. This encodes CASYAGTSSTDTQYF. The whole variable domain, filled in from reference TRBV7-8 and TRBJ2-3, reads GAGVSQSPRYKVAKRGQDVALRCDPISGHVSLFWYQQALGQGPEFLTYFQNEAQLDKSGLPSDRFFAERPEGSVSTLKIQRTQQEDSAVYLCASYAGTSSTDTQYFGPGTRLTVL.

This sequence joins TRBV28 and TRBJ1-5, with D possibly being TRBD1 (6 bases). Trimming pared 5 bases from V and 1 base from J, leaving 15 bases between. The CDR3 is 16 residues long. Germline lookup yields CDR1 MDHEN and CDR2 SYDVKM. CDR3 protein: CASSVYRVSSNQPQHF. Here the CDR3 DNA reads TGTGCCAGCAGTGTCTACAGGGTGTCGAGCAATCAGCCCCAGCATTTT.

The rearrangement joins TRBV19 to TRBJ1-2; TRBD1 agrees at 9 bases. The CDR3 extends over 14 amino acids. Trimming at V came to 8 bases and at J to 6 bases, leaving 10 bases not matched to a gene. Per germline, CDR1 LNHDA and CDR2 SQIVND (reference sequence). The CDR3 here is CASAYRGPADGYTF. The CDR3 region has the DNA TGTGCCAGTGCTTACAGGGGGCCGGCTGATGGCTACACCTTC.

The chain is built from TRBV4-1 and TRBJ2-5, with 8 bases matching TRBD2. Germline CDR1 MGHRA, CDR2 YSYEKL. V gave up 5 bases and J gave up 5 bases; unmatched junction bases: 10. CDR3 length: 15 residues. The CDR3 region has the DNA TGCGCCAGCAGCTTTCGCCGGGGGGGTGGTGAGACCCAGTACTTC. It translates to CASSFRRGGGETQYF.

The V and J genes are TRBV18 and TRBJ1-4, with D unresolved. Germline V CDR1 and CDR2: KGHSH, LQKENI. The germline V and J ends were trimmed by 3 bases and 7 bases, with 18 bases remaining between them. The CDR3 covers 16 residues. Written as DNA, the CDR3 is TGTGCCAGCTCACCCGGGGTCTTTAGGCACGGTGAAAAACTGTTTTTT. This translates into CASSPGVFRHGEKLFF. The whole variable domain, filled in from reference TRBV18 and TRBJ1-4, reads NAGVMQNPRHLVRRRGQEARLRCSPMKGHSHVYWYRQLPEEGLKFMVYLQKENIIDESGMPKERFSAEFPKEGPSILRIQQVVRGDSAAYFCASSPGVFRHGEKLFFGSGTQLSVL.

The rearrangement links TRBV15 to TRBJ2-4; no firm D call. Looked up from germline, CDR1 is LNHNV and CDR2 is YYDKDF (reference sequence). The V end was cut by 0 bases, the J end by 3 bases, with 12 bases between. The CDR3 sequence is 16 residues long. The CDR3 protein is CATSRETGLDKNIQYF. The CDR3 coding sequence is TGTGCCACCAGCAGAGAAACGGGCTTGGACAAAAACATTCAGTACTTC. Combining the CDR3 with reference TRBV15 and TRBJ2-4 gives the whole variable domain DAMVIQNPRYQVTQFGKPVTLSCSQTLNHNVMYWYQQKSSQAPKLLFHYYDKDFNNEADTPDNFQSRRPNTSFCFLDIRSPGLGDTAMYLCATSRETGLDKNIQYFGAGTRLSVL.

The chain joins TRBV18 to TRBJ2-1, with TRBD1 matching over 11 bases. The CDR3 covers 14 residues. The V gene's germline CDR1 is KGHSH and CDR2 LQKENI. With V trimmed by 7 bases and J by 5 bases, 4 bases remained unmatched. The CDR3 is CASWDRGYHNEQFF. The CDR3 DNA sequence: TGTGCCAGCTGGGACAGGGGGTACCACAATGAGCAGTTCTTC.

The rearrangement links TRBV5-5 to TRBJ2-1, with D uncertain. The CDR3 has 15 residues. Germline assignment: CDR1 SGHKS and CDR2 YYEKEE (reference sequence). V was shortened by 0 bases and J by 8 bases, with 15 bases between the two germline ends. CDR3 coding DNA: TGTGCCAGCAGCTTGGGGGATCGCCCGGGCGATGAGCAGTTCTTC. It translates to CASSLGDRPGDEQFF.

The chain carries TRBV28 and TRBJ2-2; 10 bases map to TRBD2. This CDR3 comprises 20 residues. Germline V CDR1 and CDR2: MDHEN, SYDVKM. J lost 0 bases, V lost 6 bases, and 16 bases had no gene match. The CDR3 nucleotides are TGTGCCAGCAGCCCCACTGGGACTAGCGACCTATACGCGAACACCGGGGAGCTGTTTTTT. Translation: CASSPTGTSDLYANTGELFF.

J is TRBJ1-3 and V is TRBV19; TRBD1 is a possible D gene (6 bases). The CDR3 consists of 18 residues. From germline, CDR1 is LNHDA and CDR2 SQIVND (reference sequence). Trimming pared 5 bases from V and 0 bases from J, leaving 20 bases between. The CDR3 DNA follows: TGTGCCAGTAGTCCCCTGAGGGCAGGGGCGAGCTCTGGAAACACCATATATTTT. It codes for CASSPLRAGASSGNTIYF. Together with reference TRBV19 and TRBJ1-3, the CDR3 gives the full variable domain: DGGITQSPKYLFRKEGQNVTLSCEQNLNHDAMYWYRQDPGQGLRLIYYSQIVNDFQKGDIAEGYSVSREKKESFPLTVTSAQKNPTAFYLCASSPLRAGASSGNTIYFGEGSWLTVV.